This entry lists 3 T cell receptor beta chains sequenced from one sample in a study of blood T cell repertoires in COVID-19. Data came from immunoSEQ multiplex PCR; TCRdb stores just in-frame clones and leaves some out. The repertoire holds 300,000 to 350,000 clones, with roughly 88% as singletons. The sample consisted of peripheral blood. The receptor source for this set is a woman in her twenties or thirties with COVID-19, enrolled during active disease.

The V and J genes are TRBV5-4 and TRBJ2-7, with 10 bases identical to TRBD2. Per the germline V gene, CDR1 is SGHNT and CDR2 is YYREEE (reference sequence). V shed 3 bases and J 5 bases; nucleotides not matched to a gene: 5. The CDR3 has 14 residues. CDR3 sequence: CASSSQREGNEQYF. The CDR3 bases are TGTGCCAGCAGCTCCCAGCGGGAGGGCAACGAGCAGTACTTC.

V gene TRBV3-1 (or the pseudogene TRBV3-2) combines with J gene TRBJ2-3; 7 bases agree with TRBD2. The length of the CDR3 is 15 residues. The trim removed 3 bases at V and 4 bases at J, leaving 7 bases unmatched. CDR1 is LGHDT and CDR2 is YNNKEL in the germline V gene (reference sequence). CDR3 DNA sequence: TGTGCCAGCAGCCAGTGGCGGGAGATATCAGATACGCAGTATTTT. Protein sequence: CASSQWREISDTQYF.

The rearrangement joins TRBV10-3 to TRBJ2-5, with a weak D call TRBD2 (6 bases). CDR3 length equals 13 residues. Deletions cut 5 bases from V and 5 bases from J, with 12 bases between. Germline V CDR1 and CDR2: ENHRY, SYGVKD. The CDR3 is CAISPRERETQYF. CDR3 bases: TGTGCCATCAGTCCCCGGGAGCGGGAGACCCAGTACTTC.